The present TCR beta chain was sequenced within a study of T cell clones after liver transplantation. Study details: TCRbeta sequencing after a pre-transplant mixed lymphocyte reaction identified graft-donor-reactive clones, later tracked in post-transplant blood. Standard immunosuppression, with no induction, continued until 12-24 months after transplant. Samples came pre-transplant, pre-randomization before withdrawal, and post-randomization after withdrawal ended.

Method: immunoSEQ multiplex PCR; TCRdb's copy keeps in-frame clones and lacks some. The sample includes 68,000 or so clones, over 90% of them seen just once. Regarding the study as a whole: These preliminary findings come from unstandardized post-transplant sampling times.

With 5 bases clipped from V and 3 bases from J, the junction kept 0 bases outside the gene matches. This CDR3 is built from 12 residues. Germline V CDR1 and CDR2: SNHLY, FYNNEI. Turning to this clone: The target antigen is unknown.

This chain connects TRBV2 to TRBJ2-7; 8 positions match TRBD2. This TCR was sampled from a human patient who received a liver transplant. Some T cells here may be from the graft donor. The input for sequencing was CD4+ T cells from blood, taken less than 26 months after liver transplant. CDR3 amino acids: CASSLAGYEQYF. DNA for the CDR3: TGTGCCAGCAGTCTAGCGGGCTACGAGCAGTACTTC.